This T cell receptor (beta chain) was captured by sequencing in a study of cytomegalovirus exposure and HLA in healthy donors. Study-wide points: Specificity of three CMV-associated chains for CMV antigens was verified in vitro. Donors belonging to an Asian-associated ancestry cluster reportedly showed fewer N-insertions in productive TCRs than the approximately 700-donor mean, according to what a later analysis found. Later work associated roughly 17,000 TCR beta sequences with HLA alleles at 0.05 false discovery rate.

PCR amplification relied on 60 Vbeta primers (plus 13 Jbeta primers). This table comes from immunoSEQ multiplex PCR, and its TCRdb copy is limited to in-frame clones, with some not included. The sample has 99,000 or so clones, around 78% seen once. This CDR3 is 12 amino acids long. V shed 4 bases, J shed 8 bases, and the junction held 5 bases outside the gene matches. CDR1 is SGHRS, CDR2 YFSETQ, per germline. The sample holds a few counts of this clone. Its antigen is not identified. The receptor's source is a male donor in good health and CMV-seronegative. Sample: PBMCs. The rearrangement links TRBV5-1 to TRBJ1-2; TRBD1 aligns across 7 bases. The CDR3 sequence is CASSTWTGGYTF. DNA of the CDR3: TGCGCCAGCAGCACCTGGACAGGCGGCTACACCTTC.